The following is a TCR beta chain sequence with its context. This sample was included in a study of blood T cell repertoires in COVID-19. Study details: Donors in the United States, Italy and Spain gave samples during acute or convalescent COVID-19. T cells, B-cell-depleted T cells, or PBMCs supplied cDNA or gDNA.

In the authors' workflow: Amplification from reference gene primers served as the basis for estimated nucleated cell counts. Profiling relied on immunoSEQ multiplex PCR, and the TCRdb table lists in-frame clones only, not all of them. The DNA was the basis for D and trimming; V, J and clone size are from that table. This repertoire shows some 260,000 clones, approximately 80% found once; its top ten account for 4% to 6%. The receptor was derived from a woman older than 75 with active or convalescent COVID-19. The specimen was peripheral blood.

CDR3 nucleotides: TGCGCCAGCAGCCGGGACACCTCCTATGGCTACACCTTC. Its protein product is CASSRDTSYGYTF. The chain links TRBV5-1 to TRBJ1-2; tentative D call: TRBD1 (6 bases). Between the trimmed V and J ends, which lost 4 bases and 4 bases, there was a span of 11 bases. The CDR3 totals 13 residues. In germline, CDR1 is SGHRS, CDR2 YFSETQ. The variable domain in full, with the rest retrieved from reference TRBV5-1 and TRBJ1-2, is KAGVTQTPRYLIKTRGQQVTLSCSPISGHRSVSWYQQTPGQGLQFLFEYFSETQRNKGNFPGRFSGRQFSNSRSEMNVSTLELGDSALYLCASSRDTSYGYTFGSGTRLTVV.